The rows below give T cell receptor beta chains drawn from one sample of a study of blood T cell repertoires in COVID-19. Generated by immunoSEQ multiplex PCR, the TCRdb table keeps only in-frame clones and is missing some. The sample lists approximately 22,000 clones; 65% to 80% were seen once. The sequencing sample was made of peripheral blood. These receptor sequences come from a human donor in a cohort sampled during active or convalescent COVID-19. Each CDR3 is given with its conserved first and last residue. D genes are given only for firm matches. Part of the rows lack a size; the others show once, few, many or a class for expanded clones.

>NA|NA|TRBJ2-7|TRBV5-1
TGCGCCAGCAGCCCACAAGCAGGGGCCGAGCAGTACTTC
CASSPQAGAEQYF
>NA|NA|TRBJ1-2|TRBV5-1
TGCGCCAGCAGCCCTGGCCTTTATGGCTACACCTTC
CASSPGLYGYTF
>TRBD2|NA|TRBJ2-5|TRBV7-9
TGTGCCAGCAGCCCCGGGACTAGCGGGGGGAAAGAGACCCAGTACTTC
CASSPGTSGGKETQYF
>TRBD1|NA|TRBJ2-7|TRBV6-2/TRBV6-3
TGTGCCAGCAGTTCGGGACAGACCTACGAGCAGTACTTC
CASSSGQTYEQYF
>NA|NA|TRBJ2-7|TRBV28
TGTGCCAGCAGCCTGGACATGGGCCCAAGTCGCGAGCAGTACTTC
CASSLDMGPSREQYF
>NA|NA|TRBJ1-1|TRBV10-2
TGCGCCAGCAGGGGGCAGACCGCTGAAGCTTTCTTT
CASRGQTAEAFF
>NA|NA|TRBJ1-2|TRBV19
TGTGCCAGTAGTATATATGGGGCGAGCTATGGCTACACCTTC
CASSIYGASYGYTF
>NA|NA|TRBJ1-4|TRBV28
TGTGCCAGCAGTCCACCTACAGCAACTAATGAAAAACTGTTTTTT
CASSPPTATNEKLFF
>NA|NA|TRBJ1-4|TRBV30
TGTGCCTGGTCAAAGACATCCACAGCAACTAATGAAAAACTGTTTTTT
CAWSKTSTATNEKLFF
>NA|NA|TRBJ2-7|TRBV27
TGTGCCAGCGGACTCGACCCGGGTGAGCAGTACTTC
CASGLDPGEQYF
>TRBD1|NA|TRBJ1-6|TRBV9
TGTGCCAGCAGGGGGGACAGGACTAATTCACCCCTCCACTTT
CASRGDRTNSPLHF
>TRBD1|NA|TRBJ1-1|TRBV4-1
TGCGCCAGCAGCCAAGGGGAAGGGGGCGCCTTTAGAGGGACTGAAGCTTTCTTT
CASSQGEGGAFRGTEAFF
>NA|NA|TRBJ1-3|TRBV9
TGTGCCAGCAGCACCCCTACCGGAAACACCATATATTTT
CASSTPTGNTIYF
>NA|NA|TRBJ2-5|TRBV21-1
TGTGCCAGCAGCAAAGAACTGGTTCCGGTCCAAGAGACCCAGTACTTC
CASSKELVPVQETQYF
>NA|NA|TRBJ1-3|TRBV4-3
TGCGCCAGCAGCCAGACTCACGCAACCCGCTCTGGAAACACCATATATTTT
CASSQTHATRSGNTIYF
>NA|NA|TRBJ2-5|TRBV28
TGTGCCACCGGAGGGGGGGCTCTAGAGACCCAGTACTTC
CATGGGALETQYF
>TRBD1|NA|TRBJ2-7|TRBV10-3
TGTGCCATCAGTGCCACTCCGGGACAGGTTTTCTACGAGCAGTACTTC
CAISATPGQVFYEQYF
>NA|few|TRBJ2-1|TRBV4-1
TGCGCCAGCAGCCAAGCCCAGGGCACCCTAATGAATGAGCAGTTCTTC
CASSQAQGTLMNEQFF
>NA|NA|TRBJ1-6|TRBV9
TGTGCCAGCAGGGCAGGGGACAATTCACCCCTCCACTTT
CASRAGDNSPLHF
>NA|once|TRBJ2-7|TRBV28
TGTGCCAGCTGTCTCTCCCCCTACGAGCAGTACTTC
CASCLSPYEQYF
>NA|NA|TRBJ2-5|TRBV4-1
TGCGCCAGCAGCCAAGACCTTCTAAGGGCGGGTAAAGCTAAAAATCAAGAGACCCAGTACTTC
CASSQDLLRAGKAKNQETQYF
>TRBD2|NA|TRBJ2-1|TRBV14
TGTGCCAGCAGCCAGCTACGAAGTAGCGGGAGTCTAAATGAGCAGTTCTTC
CASSQLRSSGSLNEQFF
>NA|NA|TRBJ1-2|TRBV20-1
TGCAGTGCACAGGTGAACTATGGCTACACCTTC
CSAQVNYGYTF
>NA|NA|TRBJ1-2|TRBV5-1
TGCGCCAGCAGCTCGGGACTGCAAGGCTACACCTTC
CASSSGLQGYTF